Many counts were recorded for the clone carrying this T cell receptor beta chain. The data derive from a study of T cell repertoires in cytomegalovirus infection. TCRdb re-called the reads with MiXCR, one entry per CDR3 protein. In the table there are hundreds of thousands of distinct CDR3 sequences, approximately 11% of which are singletons. The CDR3 extends over 15 amino acids. V was trimmed by 4 bases and J by 1 base, leaving 13 bases between them. Germline CDR1 reads MNHEY; CDR2 reads SMNVEV (reference sequence). The sequencing input was PBMCs. The chain combines TRBV27 with TRBJ1-2; a possible D gene is TRBD1 (5 bases). The origin of this receptor is a human donor in good health (CMV status not recorded). Some clones in this sample may be carry-over from other donors' samples. The CDR3 here is CASSSGAGDNYGYTF. CDR3 bases: TGTGCCAGCAGTTCCGGGGCCGGAGATAACTATGGCTACACCTTC.